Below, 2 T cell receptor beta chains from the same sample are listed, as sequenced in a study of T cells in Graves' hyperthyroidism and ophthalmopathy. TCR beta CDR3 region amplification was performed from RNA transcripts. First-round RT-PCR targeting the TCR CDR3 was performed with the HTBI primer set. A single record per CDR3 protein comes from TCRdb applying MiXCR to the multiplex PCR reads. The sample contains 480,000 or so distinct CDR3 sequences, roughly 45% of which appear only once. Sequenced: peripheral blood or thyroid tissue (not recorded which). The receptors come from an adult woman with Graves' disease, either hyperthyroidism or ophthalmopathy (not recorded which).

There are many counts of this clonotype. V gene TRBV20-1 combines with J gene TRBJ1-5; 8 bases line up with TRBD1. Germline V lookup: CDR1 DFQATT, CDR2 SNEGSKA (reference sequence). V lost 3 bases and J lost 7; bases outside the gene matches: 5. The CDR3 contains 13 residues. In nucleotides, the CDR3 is TGCAGTGCTAGCAGGGGGCATGGACAGCCCCAGCATTTT. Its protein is CSASRGHGQPQHF.

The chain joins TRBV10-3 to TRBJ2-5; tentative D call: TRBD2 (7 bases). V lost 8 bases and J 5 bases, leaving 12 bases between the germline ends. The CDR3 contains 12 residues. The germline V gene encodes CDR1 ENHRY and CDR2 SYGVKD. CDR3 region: CAIRGAGETQYF. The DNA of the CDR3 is TGTGCCATCCGGGGGGCAGGCGAGACCCAGTACTTC.